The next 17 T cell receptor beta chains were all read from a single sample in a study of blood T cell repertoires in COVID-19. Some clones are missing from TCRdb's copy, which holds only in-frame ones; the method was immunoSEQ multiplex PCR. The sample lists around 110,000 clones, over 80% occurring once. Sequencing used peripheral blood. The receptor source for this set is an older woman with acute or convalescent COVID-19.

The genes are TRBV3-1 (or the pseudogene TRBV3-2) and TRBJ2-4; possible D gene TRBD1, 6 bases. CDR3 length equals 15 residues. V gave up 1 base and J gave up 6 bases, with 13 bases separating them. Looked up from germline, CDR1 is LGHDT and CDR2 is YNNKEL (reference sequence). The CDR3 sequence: CASSQGFLQGNIQYF. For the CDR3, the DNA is TGTGCCAGCAGCCAAGGGTTTTTACAGGGAAACATTCAGTACTTC.

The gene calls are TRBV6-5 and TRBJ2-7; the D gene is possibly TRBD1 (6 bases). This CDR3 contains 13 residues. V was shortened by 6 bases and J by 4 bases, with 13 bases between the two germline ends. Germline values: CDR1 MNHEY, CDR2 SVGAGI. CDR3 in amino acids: CASRAQGFYEQYF. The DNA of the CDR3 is TGTGCCAGCAGGGCACAGGGTTTTTACGAGCAGTACTTC.

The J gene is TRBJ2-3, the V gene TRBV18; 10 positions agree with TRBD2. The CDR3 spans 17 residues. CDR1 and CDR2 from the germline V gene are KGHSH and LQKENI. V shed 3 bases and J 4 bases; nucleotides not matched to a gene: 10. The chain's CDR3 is CASSPSSSGSLSDTQYF. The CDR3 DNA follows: TGTGCCAGCTCACCTTCTTCTAGCGGGAGTTTGTCAGATACGCAGTATTTT. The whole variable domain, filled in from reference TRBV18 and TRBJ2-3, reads NAGVMQNPRHLVRRRGQEARLRCSPMKGHSHVYWYRQLPEEGLKFMVYLQKENIIDESGMPKERFSAEFPKEGPSILRIQQVVRGDSAAYFCASSPSSSGSLSDTQYFGPGTRLTVL.

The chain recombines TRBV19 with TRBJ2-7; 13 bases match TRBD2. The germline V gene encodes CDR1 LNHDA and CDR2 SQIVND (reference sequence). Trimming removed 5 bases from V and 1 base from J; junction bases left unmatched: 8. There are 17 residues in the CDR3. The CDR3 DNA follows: TGTGCCAGTAGTCCCGGACTAGCGGGAGACTTGTCCTACGAGCAGTACTTC. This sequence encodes CASSPGLAGDLSYEQYF. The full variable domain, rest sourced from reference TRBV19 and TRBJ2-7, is DGGITQSPKYLFRKEGQNVTLSCEQNLNHDAMYWYRQDPGQGLRLIYYSQIVNDFQKGDIAEGYSVSREKKESFPLTVTSAQKNPTAFYLCASSPGLAGDLSYEQYFGPGTRLTVT.

The CDR3 region is CASSKSGETQYF. The CDR3 DNA is TGTGCCAGTTCTAAATCCGGGGAGACCCAGTACTTC. The chain is built from TRBV19 and TRBJ2-5; D unresolved. This CDR3 comprises 12 residues. V shed 8 bases and J shed 5 bases, with 12 bases lying between them. Germline CDR1 LNHDA, CDR2 SQIVND (reference sequence).

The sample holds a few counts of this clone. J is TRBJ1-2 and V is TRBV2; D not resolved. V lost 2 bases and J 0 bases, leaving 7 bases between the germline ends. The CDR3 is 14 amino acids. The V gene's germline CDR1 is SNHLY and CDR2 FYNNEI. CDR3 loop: CASSESGANYGYTF. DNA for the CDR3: TGTGCCAGCAGTGAAAGTGGAGCTAACTATGGCTACACCTTC.

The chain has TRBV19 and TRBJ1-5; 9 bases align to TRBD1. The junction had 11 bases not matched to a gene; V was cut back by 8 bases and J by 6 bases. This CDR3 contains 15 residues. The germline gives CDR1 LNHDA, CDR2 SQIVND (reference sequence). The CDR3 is CASSGTGPSFQPQHF. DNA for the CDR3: TGTGCCAGTTCTGGGACAGGGCCTTCTTTTCAGCCCCAGCATTTT.

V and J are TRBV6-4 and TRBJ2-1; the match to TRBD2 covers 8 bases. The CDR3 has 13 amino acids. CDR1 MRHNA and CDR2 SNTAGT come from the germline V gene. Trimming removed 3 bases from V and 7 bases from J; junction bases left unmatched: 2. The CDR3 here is CASSERGENEQFF. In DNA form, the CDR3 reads TGTGCCAGCAGTGAGCGGGGGGAGAATGAGCAGTTCTTC.

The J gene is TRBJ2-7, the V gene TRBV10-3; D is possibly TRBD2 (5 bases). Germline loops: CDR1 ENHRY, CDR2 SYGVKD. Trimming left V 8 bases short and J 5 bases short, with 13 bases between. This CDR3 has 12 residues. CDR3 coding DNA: TGTGCCATCTCGGACTTTGGGGACGAGCAGTACTTC. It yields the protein CAISDFGDEQYF.

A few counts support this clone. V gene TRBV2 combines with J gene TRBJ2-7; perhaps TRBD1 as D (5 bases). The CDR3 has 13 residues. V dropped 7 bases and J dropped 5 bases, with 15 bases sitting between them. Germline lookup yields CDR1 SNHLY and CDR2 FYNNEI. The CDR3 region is CASKGQGGHEQYF. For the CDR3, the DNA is TGTGCCAGCAAGGGGCAGGGTGGACACGAGCAGTACTTC.

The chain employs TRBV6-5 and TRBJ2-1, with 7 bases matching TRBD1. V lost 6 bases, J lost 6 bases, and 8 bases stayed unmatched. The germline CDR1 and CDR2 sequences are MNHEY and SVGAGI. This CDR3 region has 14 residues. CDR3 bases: TGTGCCAGCAGCAGAACAGCAGGGGGCAATGAGCAGTTCTTC. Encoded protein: CASSRTAGGNEQFF.

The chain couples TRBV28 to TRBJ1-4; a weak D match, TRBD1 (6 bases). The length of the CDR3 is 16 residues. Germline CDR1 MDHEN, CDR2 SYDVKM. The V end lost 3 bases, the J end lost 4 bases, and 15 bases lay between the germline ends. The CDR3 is CASSFRGGDGNEKLFF. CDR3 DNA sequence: TGTGCCAGCAGTTTTCGGGGGGGCGATGGTAATGAAAAACTGTTTTTT.

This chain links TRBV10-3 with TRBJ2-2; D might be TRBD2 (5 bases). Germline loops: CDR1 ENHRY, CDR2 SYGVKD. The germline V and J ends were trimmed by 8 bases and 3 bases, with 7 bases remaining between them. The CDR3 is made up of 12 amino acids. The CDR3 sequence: CAIGRDTGELFF. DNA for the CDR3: TGTGCCATCGGGCGGGACACCGGGGAGCTGTTTTTT.

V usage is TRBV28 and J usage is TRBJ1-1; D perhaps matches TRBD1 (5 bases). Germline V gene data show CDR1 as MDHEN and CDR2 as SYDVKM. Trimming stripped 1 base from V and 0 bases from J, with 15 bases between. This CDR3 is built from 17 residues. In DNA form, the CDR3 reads TGTGCCAGCAGTTTATTAGCGGGACCGGGACTGAACACTGAAGCTTTCTTT. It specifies CASSLLAGPGLNTEAFF.

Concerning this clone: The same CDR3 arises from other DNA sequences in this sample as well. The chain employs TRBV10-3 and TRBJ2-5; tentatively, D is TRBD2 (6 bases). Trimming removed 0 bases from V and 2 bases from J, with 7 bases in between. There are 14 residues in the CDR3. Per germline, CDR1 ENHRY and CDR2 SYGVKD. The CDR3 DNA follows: TGTGCCATCAGTGAGTCAGGGACTCAAGAGACCCAGTACTTC. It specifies CAISESGTQETQYF.

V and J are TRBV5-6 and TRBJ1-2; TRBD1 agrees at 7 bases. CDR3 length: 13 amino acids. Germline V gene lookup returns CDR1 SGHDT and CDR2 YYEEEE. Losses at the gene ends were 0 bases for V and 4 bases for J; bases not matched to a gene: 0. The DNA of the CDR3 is TGTGCCAGCAGCTTGGACAGGGGCTATGGCTACACCTTC. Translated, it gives CASSLDRGYGYTF.

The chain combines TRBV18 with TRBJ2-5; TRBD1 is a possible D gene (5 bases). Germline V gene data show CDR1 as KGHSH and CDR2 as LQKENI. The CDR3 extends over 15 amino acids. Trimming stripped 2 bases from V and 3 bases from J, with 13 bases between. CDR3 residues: CASSPELGREETQYF. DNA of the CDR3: TGTGCCAGCTCACCAGAGCTGGGGCGTGAAGAGACCCAGTACTTC.